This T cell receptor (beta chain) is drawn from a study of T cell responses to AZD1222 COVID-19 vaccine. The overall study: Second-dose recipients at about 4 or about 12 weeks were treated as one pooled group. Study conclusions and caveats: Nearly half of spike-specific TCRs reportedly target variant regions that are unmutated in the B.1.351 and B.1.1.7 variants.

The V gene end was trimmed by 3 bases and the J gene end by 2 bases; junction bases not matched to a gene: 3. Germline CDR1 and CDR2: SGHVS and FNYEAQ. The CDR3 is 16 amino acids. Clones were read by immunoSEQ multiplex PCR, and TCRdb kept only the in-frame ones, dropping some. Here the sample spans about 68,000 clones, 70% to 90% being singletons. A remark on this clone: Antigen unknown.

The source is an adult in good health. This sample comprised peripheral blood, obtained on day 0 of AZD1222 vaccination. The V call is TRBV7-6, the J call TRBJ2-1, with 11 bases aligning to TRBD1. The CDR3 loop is CASSFGQGATYNEQFF. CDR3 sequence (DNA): TGTGCCAGCAGCTTCGGACAGGGGGCCACCTACAATGAGCAGTTCTTC.